A single sample gave rise to the 23 T cell receptor beta chains below, sequenced in a study of cytomegalovirus exposure and HLA in healthy donors. 60 Vbeta and 13 Jbeta primers were used in PCR. Profiled with immunoSEQ multiplex PCR; TCRdb holds only in-frame clones, not every one. Among some 130,000 clones listed, around 80% were seen once. Input material: PBMCs. These TCRs come from a man aged 18-30 years in good health and CMV-seronegative.

This sequence joins TRBV11-2 and TRBJ1-1; no clear D. Germline CDR1 is SGHAT and CDR2 is FQNNGV. The V end lost 5 bases, the J end lost 0 bases, and 7 bases lay between the germline ends. This CDR3 has 13 residues. CDR3: CASSITLNTEAFF. CDR3 bases: TGTGCCAGCAGCATAACACTGAACACTGAAGCTTTCTTT.

The rearrangement links TRBV18 to TRBJ1-2; 9 bases line up with TRBD1. Trimming cost V 4 bases and J 1 base; bases outside gene matches: 4. The CDR3 loop spans 15 amino acids. Germline V CDR1 and CDR2: KGHSH, LQKENI. CDR3 nucleotides: TGTGCCAGCTCACAGACGGACAGGGGTAACTATGGCTACACCTTC. This encodes CASSQTDRGNYGYTF. The variable domain in full, completed from reference TRBV18 and TRBJ1-2, reads NAGVMQNPRHLVRRRGQEARLRCSPMKGHSHVYWYRQLPEEGLKFMVYLQKENIIDESGMPKERFSAEFPKEGPSILRIQQVVRGDSAAYFCASSQTDRGNYGYTFGSGTRLTVV.

About this clone itself: Different DNA sequences within this sample yield the same CDR3. The CDR3 spells CASSYPPTGNTEAFF. The CDR3 DNA reads as TGTGCCAGCAGTTATCCCCCGACAGGGAACACTGAAGCTTTCTTT. The chain couples TRBV6-6 to TRBJ1-1, with D possibly being TRBD1 (6 bases). V lost 3 bases and J lost 1, with 12 bases in between. Germline loops: CDR1 MNHNY, CDR2 SVGAGI (reference sequence). The CDR3 has 15 amino acids.

The chain employs TRBV30 and TRBJ1-5; D gene ambiguous. CDR3 size: 14 residues. Per germline, CDR1 GTSNPN and CDR2 SVGIG (reference sequence). The ends were cut back, 2 bases at V and 4 bases at J, with 12 bases in the middle. Written as DNA, the CDR3 is TGTGCCTGGAGTAAAAGGAGCCTAAATCAGCCCCAGCATTTT. Translation: CAWSKRSLNQPQHF.

CDR3 bases: TGTGCCAGCTCACCAAACGCCGAGGGACAGGGGGACTACGAGCAGTACTTC. This sequence encodes CASSPNAEGQGDYEQYF. The J gene is TRBJ2-7, the V gene TRBV18, with 11 nucleotides matching TRBD1. The germline V gene encodes CDR1 KGHSH and CDR2 LQKENI. Trimming at V came to 2 bases and at J to 3 bases, leaving 9 bases not matched to a gene. The CDR3 spans 17 residues.

V is TRBV6-6 and J is TRBJ1-1; D remains ambiguous. V was trimmed by 10 bases and J by 1 base, leaving 13 bases between them. This CDR3 is built from 13 residues. The germline V gene has CDR1 MNHNY and CDR2 SVGAGI (reference sequence). CDR3 in amino acids: CATLTIPNTEAFF. The CDR3 DNA reads as TGTGCCACCCTAACTATCCCGAACACTGAAGCTTTCTTT.

This CDR3 is CSAYTGTSWFF. CDR3 nucleotides: TGCAGTGCTTACACCGGGACTAGTTGGTTCTTC. V usage is TRBV20-1 and J usage is TRBJ2-1, with 8 bases matching TRBD2. V was clipped by 5 bases and J by 15 bases; unmatched bases: 9. The CDR3 sequence is 11 residues long. CDR1 DFQATT and CDR2 SNEGSKA come from the germline V gene (reference sequence).

This rearrangement joins TRBV19 to TRBJ2-5; 8 nucleotides line up with TRBD1. The DNA end lines up better with TRBJ2-7; the J call may be wrong. The CDR3 spans 15 residues. Per the germline V gene, CDR1 is LNHDA and CDR2 is SQIVND (reference sequence). CDR3 loop: CASSLGDRGTYEQYF. The CDR3 region has the DNA TGTGCCAGTAGTTTGGGTGACAGGGGAACCTACGAGCAGTACTTC.

The rearrangement uses TRBV10-2 and TRBJ1-2; D gene unclear. The germline V gene has CDR1 WSHSY and CDR2 SAAADI. V lost 6 bases to trimming and J lost 3 bases, with 8 bases between them. The CDR3 has 12 residues. CDR3 DNA: TGCGCCAGCAGCACAGACCACTATGGCTACACCTTC. Translation: CASSTDHYGYTF.

The chain uses TRBV27 and TRBJ2-5; 9 nucleotides align to TRBD2. The CDR3 is 17 amino acids. The V and J ends lost 3 bases and 1 base, in that order; junction bases with no gene match: 9. Germline V gene sequence: CDR1 MNHEY, CDR2 SMNVEV (reference sequence). The CDR3 DNA reads TGTGCCAGCAGTTTCGGGTGGCGGGAGGGGTCCCAAGAGACCCAGTACTTC. It encodes CASSFGWREGSQETQYF.

In this sample, this clone turned up a few times. V and J are TRBV27 and TRBJ1-6; D remains unclear. Germline CDR1 and CDR2: MNHEY and SMNVEV (reference sequence). CDR3 length: 15 amino acids. Trimming cost V 6 bases and J 11 bases, with 20 bases left between them. CDR3 in DNA: TGTGCCAGCAGCCTGACTCGCCCTCAGTCACCACCCCTCCACTTT. It codes for CASSLTRPQSPPLHF.

V gene TRBV7-8 combines with J gene TRBJ2-3; 8 positions agree with TRBD1. The germline CDR1 and CDR2 sequences are SGHVS and FQNEAQ. This CDR3 has 17 amino acids. V was pared by 0 bases and J by 5 bases, with 10 bases of the junction left unmatched. The CDR3 loop is CASSLASRTGLIDTQYF. The DNA of the CDR3 is TGTGCCAGCAGCTTAGCGTCCAGGACAGGGTTGATAGATACGCAGTATTTT.

This clone has just one count. The rearrangement joins TRBV30 to TRBJ2-1; no reliable D call. The germline V gene has CDR1 GTSNPN and CDR2 SVGIG (reference sequence). CDR3 length: 11 amino acids. With 2 bases removed from V and 8 bases from J, the gap between germline ends came to 7 bases. CDR3 bases: TGTGCCTGGAGTATTAAATATGAGCAGTTCTTC. Translating gives CAWSIKYEQFF.

J is TRBJ1-3 and V is TRBV6-5, with 7 bases matching TRBD1. This CDR3 has 15 amino acids. In germline, CDR1 is MNHEY, CDR2 SVGAGI. The V gene end was trimmed by 5 bases and the J gene end by 0 bases; junction bases not matched to a gene: 4. In nucleotides, the CDR3 is TGTGCCAGCAGTCTCAGGGGGACCTCTGGAAACACCATATATTTT. It codes for CASSLRGTSGNTIYF.

This chain connects TRBV5-1 to TRBJ2-5; TRBD1 aligns across 11 bases. Trimming took 4 bases from V and 0 from J; bases not matched to a gene: 5. The CDR3 consists of 16 residues. Germline lookup yields CDR1 SGHRS and CDR2 YFSETQ. CDR3 coding DNA: TGCGCCAGCAGCGGGGGGACAGGGGGGTACCAAGAGACCCAGTACTTC. This gives the protein CASSGGTGGYQETQYF.

The chain employs TRBV11-3 and TRBJ1-3; D unresolved. V shed 4 bases and J shed 2 bases, with 12 bases lying between them. Looked up from germline, CDR1 is SGHNT and CDR2 is YENEEA. The CDR3 totals 15 residues. DNA of the CDR3: TGTGCCAGCAGCTCGGGAGCTTCCACTGGAAACACCATATATTTT. Its translation: CASSSGASTGNTIYF.

This clone has just a few counts. This rearrangement joins TRBV28 to TRBJ2-4, with 8 bases identical to TRBD1. This CDR3 has 16 amino acids. Per the germline V gene, CDR1 is MDHEN and CDR2 is SYDVKM. The V and J ends lost 1 base and 5 bases, in that order; junction bases with no gene match: 7. The CDR3 loop is CASSLSPPGQENIQYF. CDR3 DNA sequence: TGTGCCAGCAGTTTATCCCCACCGGGACAGGAAAACATTCAGTACTTC. Combining the CDR3 with reference TRBV28 and TRBJ2-4 gives the whole variable domain DVKVTQSSRYLVKRTGEKVFLECVQDMDHENMFWYRQDPGLGLRLIYFSYDVKMKEKGDIPEGYSVSREKKERFSLILESASTNQTSMYLCASSLSPPGQENIQYFGAGTRLSVL.

This chain uses TRBV11-2 with TRBJ1-2, with 9 bases matching TRBD1. CDR3 size: 13 residues. Germline V gives CDR1 SGHAT, CDR2 FQNNGV. Unmatched junction bases numbered 6, after V lost 5 bases and J lost 8 bases. Written as DNA, the CDR3 is TGTGCCAGCAGCCCCCGGACAGGGGACGGCTACACCTTC. It encodes CASSPRTGDGYTF.

J is TRBJ2-5 and V is TRBV9; D is perhaps TRBD1 (6 bases). CDR1 is SGDLS, CDR2 YYNGEE, per germline. V was cut by 0 bases and J by 5 bases, with 20 bases left in between. The CDR3 totals 17 residues. The CDR3 is CASSVGSPGVGLETQYF. DNA of the CDR3: TGTGCCAGCAGCGTAGGGTCCCCAGGGGTAGGGTTGGAGACCCAGTACTTC.

This clone was seen more than once but under ten times. This chain connects TRBV11-3 to TRBJ2-1, with 7 positions matching TRBD2. CDR1 is SGHNT, CDR2 YENEEA, per germline. V shed 3 bases, J shed 0 bases, and the junction held 5 bases outside the gene matches. The CDR3 is 16 residues long. The CDR3 is CASSFGGRSSYNEQFF. In DNA form, the CDR3 reads TGTGCCAGCAGCTTTGGCGGGAGAAGCTCCTACAATGAGCAGTTCTTC.

This rearrangement joins TRBV10-1 to TRBJ2-1; 10 bases agree with TRBD2. Looked up from germline, CDR1 is WNHNN and CDR2 is SYGVQD (reference sequence). There are 14 residues in the CDR3. Losses at the gene ends were 3 bases for V and 5 bases for J; bases not matched to a gene: 1. The CDR3 loop reads CASSDLAGDNEQFF. The CDR3, as DNA: TGCGCCAGCAGTGACCTAGCGGGAGACAATGAGCAGTTCTTC.

The chain couples TRBV27 to TRBJ1-5; TRBD1 aligns across 9 bases. CDR3 length equals 19 residues. CDR1 is MNHEY, CDR2 SMNVEV, per germline (reference sequence). Germline trimming cut 7 bases from V and 0 bases from J; bases unmatched to any gene: 16. CDR3 region: CASTHTGQGRRYSNQPQHF. The CDR3 DNA reads TGTGCCAGCACCCACACGGGACAGGGTCGACGTTATAGCAATCAGCCCCAGCATTTT.

This clone came up once. One end of the junction does not line up with germline, which may come from a read error. V usage is TRBV7-9 and J usage is TRBJ2-2, with 9 bases identical to TRBD2. CDR3 length equals 18 residues. Germline V gene data show CDR1 as SEHNR and CDR2 as FQNEAQ (reference sequence). The DNA for the CDR3 is TGTTCCAGCAGCTTCCGCGCCGCTAGCGGGAAGGTAACCGGGGAGCTGTTTTTT. Translating gives CSSSFRAASGKVTGELFF.